The 23 T cell receptor beta chains listed next were all sequenced from one sample in a study of early stage breast cancer tumors. The method was immunoSEQ multiplex PCR; TCRdb's version includes in-frame clones alone and lacks a portion of them. The data contain fewer than 70,000 clones, roughly 80% of them singletons. Specimen: blood. Receptor source: a person aged 30-39 years with breast cancer.

The rearrangement links TRBV10-2 to TRBJ2-1; D is unresolved. Germline CDR1 WSHSY, CDR2 SAAADI. The CDR3 has 13 residues. The germline V and J ends were trimmed by 6 bases and 4 bases, with 10 bases remaining between them. The DNA for the CDR3 is TGCGCCAGCAGAATAGTGGGGTACAATGAGCAGTTCTTC. Amino acids: CASRIVGYNEQFF.

This clone was recorded only once. The gene calls are TRBV7-2 and TRBJ1-5, with TRBD1 as a possible D gene (5 bases). This CDR3 has 17 residues. Trimming shortened V by 1 base and J by 0 bases, and 13 bases separated the two germline ends. The germline V gene has CDR1 SGHTA and CDR2 FQGNSA. The DNA for the CDR3 is TGTGCCAGCAGCTTAGTGTTTTTGGGGGATAGCAATCAGCCCCAGCATTTT. Its translation is CASSLVFLGDSNQPQHF.

This chain links TRBV10-1 with TRBJ2-5; tentatively, D is TRBD1 or TRBD2 (5 bases each). The ends were cut back, 6 bases at V and 5 bases at J, with 16 bases in the middle. Germline CDR1 reads WNHNN; CDR2 reads SYGVQD (reference sequence). The CDR3 is 14 residues long. The CDR3 here is CASSPRGPRETQYF. CDR3 in DNA: TGCGCCAGCAGCCCCCGGGGCCCTCGGGAGACCCAGTACTTC.

The chain links TRBV11-3 to TRBJ1-2, with 9 positions matching TRBD1. CDR1 and CDR2 (germline): SGHNT, YENEEA. V trimming: 6 bases; J trimming: 6 bases; junction bases outside the gene matches: 5. This CDR3 has 13 residues. The CDR3 DNA reads as TGTGCCAGCAGTTCCCGGGACAGGGATGGCTACACCTTC. Protein sequence: CASSSRDRDGYTF.

V usage is TRBV30 and J usage is TRBJ1-1, with a tentative D call TRBD1 (6 bases). This CDR3 spans 12 amino acids. Trimming took off 2 bases at V and 6 bases at J, with 10 bases between the two ends. CDR1 GTSNPN and CDR2 SVGIG come from the germline V gene (reference sequence). The CDR3 DNA follows: TGTGCCTGGAGTCCCGGGACACCTGAAGCTTTCTTT. Translating it yields CAWSPGTPEAFF.

The CDR3 DNA follows: TGCGCCAGCAGCCAAGAAGGGTCAGGCAGGACAAACTATGGCTACACCTTC. Translated: CASSQEGSGRTNYGYTF. V gene TRBV4-1 combines with J gene TRBJ1-2, with D possibly matching TRBD1 (5 bases). CDR1 and CDR2 from the germline V gene are MGHRA and YSYEKL. CDR3 length: 17 residues. The V and J ends lost 0 bases and 2 bases respectively, with 16 bases between them.

V gene TRBV14 combines with J gene TRBJ2-2; possibly TRBD2 for D (5 bases). Trimming took off 4 bases at V and 3 bases at J, with 18 bases between the two ends. The germline V gene encodes CDR1 SGHDN and CDR2 FVKESK. This CDR3 has 17 residues. CDR3 DNA sequence: TGTGCCAGCAGCCTCCCAACGGGCCGGGATTACACCGGGGAGCTGTTTTTT. It translates to CASSLPTGRDYTGELFF. Combining the CDR3 with reference TRBV14 and TRBJ2-2 gives the whole variable domain EAGVTQFPSHSVIEKGQTVTLRCDPISGHDNLYWYRRVMGKEIKFLLHFVKESKQDESGMPNNRFLAERTGGTYSTLKVQPAELEDSGVYFCASSLPTGRDYTGELFFGEGSRLTVL.

A remark on this clone: The sample has other DNA sequences that encode this CDR3 too. The chain combines TRBV10-3 with TRBJ2-2, with D unresolved. Germline V gives CDR1 ENHRY, CDR2 SYGVKD. V was shortened by 0 bases and J by 2 bases, with 10 bases between the two germline ends. The CDR3 is 16 residues long. CDR3 bases: TGTGCCATCAGTGAGTCTGGGCAGGTTAACACCGGGGAGCTGTTTTTT. This gives the protein CAISESGQVNTGELFF.

This chain joins TRBV29-1 and TRBJ2-1; a weak D match, TRBD2 (6 bases). The CDR3 consists of 11 residues. V was pared by 4 bases and J by 9 bases, with 10 bases between. Germline V gene lookup returns CDR1 SQVTM and CDR2 ANQGSEA. This CDR3 is CSVGREFEQFF. DNA of the CDR3: TGCAGCGTTGGGAGGGAGTTTGAGCAGTTCTTC.

The chain links TRBV5-8 to TRBJ2-7, with 7 bases identical to TRBD1. The CDR3 contains 17 residues. The V segment lost 2 bases and the J segment 3 bases; nucleotides outside the gene matches: 14. Germline-derived CDR1 and CDR2 are SGHTS and YDEGEE. The CDR3 reads CASSLSVRPGGYYEQYF. The DNA of the CDR3 is TGTGCCAGCAGCTTAAGTGTCCGCCCAGGGGGATACTACGAGCAGTACTTC.

The chain links TRBV1 to TRBJ2-7. TRBV1 is classified as a pseudogene. This CDR3 spans 13 amino acids. The DNA for the CDR3 is TGCACCAGCAGAAACAAGAGGGGCTACGAGCAGTACTTC. Translation: CTSRNKRGYEQYF.

The genes are TRBV7-2 and TRBJ1-2, with a tentative D call TRBD1 (5 bases). Between the trimmed V and J ends, which lost 1 base and 2 bases, there was a span of 14 bases. The CDR3 has 16 amino acids. Germline CDR1 SGHTA, CDR2 FQGNSA. The CDR3 here is CASSLVIGAGNYGYTF. The CDR3 DNA is TGTGCCAGCAGCTTAGTTATCGGGGCAGGAAACTATGGCTACACCTTC.

The gene calls are TRBV30 and TRBJ1-2, with D tentatively TRBD1 (6 bases). Trimming removed 0 bases from V and 2 bases from J, with 7 bases in between. The length of the CDR3 is 13 residues. In germline, CDR1 is GTSNPN, CDR2 SVGIG (reference sequence). The CDR3 reads CAWSVTGNYGYTF. For the CDR3, the DNA is TGTGCCTGGAGTGTTACAGGGAACTATGGCTACACCTTC.

This sequence joins TRBV29-1 and TRBJ1-2, with 12 bases matching TRBD1. Germline CDR1 and CDR2: SQVTM and ANQGSEA. This CDR3 is 14 amino acids long. Trimming removed 7 bases from V and 2 bases from J; junction bases left unmatched: 5. This CDR3 reads CSAGTGGANYGYTF. The CDR3 DNA reads TGCAGCGCCGGGACAGGGGGCGCAAACTATGGCTACACCTTC.

The genes are TRBV30 and TRBJ1-2; 9 bases align to TRBD1. CDR1 and CDR2 (germline): GTSNPN, SVGIG (reference sequence). CDR3 length: 15 amino acids. V was clipped by 2 bases and J by 6 bases; unmatched bases: 10. The CDR3 protein is CAWSRGDRDSDGYTF. In DNA, the CDR3 is TGTGCCTGGAGTAGGGGGGACAGGGATAGTGATGGCTACACCTTC.

The chain uses TRBV4-2 and TRBJ1-2; 7 bases fit TRBD1. Germline CDR1 LGHNA, CDR2 YNFKEQ. CDR3 length: 14 residues. The V gene end was trimmed by 4 bases and the J gene end by 0 bases; junction bases not matched to a gene: 2. The CDR3 DNA reads TGTGCCAGCAGCCCGACAGGGTCTAACTATGGCTACACCTTC. It specifies CASSPTGSNYGYTF.

This clone turned up a few times. The V gene is TRBV30, the J gene TRBJ1-2; 8 nucleotides match TRBD1. Germline CDR1 reads GTSNPN; CDR2 reads SVGIG (reference sequence). V was clipped by 3 bases and J by 7 bases; unmatched bases: 7. This CDR3 spans 13 amino acids. As DNA, the CDR3 is TGTGCCTGGAGCCTCATCGGGACAGGTGGCTACACCTTC. It translates to CAWSLIGTGGYTF.

This clone was seen a few times. The chain couples TRBV25-1 to TRBJ2-5; the D call may be TRBD1 or TRBD2 (5 bases each). Germline V gene lookup returns CDR1 MGHDK and CDR2 SYGVNS. This CDR3 spans 16 amino acids. Trimming pared 2 bases from V and 0 bases from J, leaving 13 bases between. The CDR3 sequence is CASSEQSLGHQETQYF. The CDR3 DNA follows: TGTGCCAGCAGTGAACAGAGCCTGGGACACCAAGAGACCCAGTACTTC.

The chain recombines TRBV14 with TRBJ2-7; TRBD1 is a possible D gene (6 bases). V lost 6 bases and J 4 bases, leaving 10 bases between the germline ends. The CDR3 runs to 12 residues. In germline, CDR1 is SGHDN, CDR2 FVKESK. CDR3 amino acids: CASSLTGYEQYF. The CDR3 bases are TGTGCCAGCAGTCTAACAGGGTACGAGCAGTACTTC.

CDR3 residues: CASSESMLGYTGELFF. The DNA of the CDR3 is TGCGCCAGCAGTGAGTCGATGTTGGGGTACACCGGGGAGCTGTTTTTT. This chain uses TRBV10-1 with TRBJ2-2; D call uncertain. The CDR3 length is 16 residues. CDR1 is WNHNN, CDR2 SYGVQD, per germline (reference sequence). Deletions cut 0 bases from V and 3 bases from J, with 11 bases between.

V is TRBV7-2 and J is TRBJ2-2; tentatively, D is TRBD1 (6 bases). The CDR3 spans 13 residues. V lost 5 bases and J 6 bases, leaving 10 bases between the germline ends. Germline V gene sequence: CDR1 SGHTA, CDR2 FQGNSA. The CDR3: CASSPRGSGELFF. CDR3 sequence (DNA): TGTGCCAGCAGCCCCAGGGGTTCCGGGGAGCTGTTTTTT.

This rearrangement joins TRBV6-5 to TRBJ1-2, with a weak D call TRBD1 (6 bases). The germline gives CDR1 MNHEY, CDR2 SVGAGI. Between the trimmed V and J ends, which lost 2 bases and 5 bases, there was a span of 15 bases. This CDR3 has 15 residues. This chain's CDR3 is CASSYTKDSGYGYTF. DNA of the CDR3: TGTGCCAGCAGTTACACTAAGGACAGCGGATATGGCTACACCTTC.

The rearrangement joins TRBV29-1 to TRBJ2-1; the D gene is possibly TRBD2 (5 bases). Trimming shortened V by 1 base and J by 10 bases, and 17 bases separated the two germline ends. This CDR3 is 14 amino acids long. Germline-derived CDR1 and CDR2 are SQVTM and ANQGSEA. The CDR3 here is CSVEVLAGQKEQFF. CDR3 bases: TGCAGCGTTGAAGTTTTGGCGGGTCAGAAGGAGCAGTTCTTC.